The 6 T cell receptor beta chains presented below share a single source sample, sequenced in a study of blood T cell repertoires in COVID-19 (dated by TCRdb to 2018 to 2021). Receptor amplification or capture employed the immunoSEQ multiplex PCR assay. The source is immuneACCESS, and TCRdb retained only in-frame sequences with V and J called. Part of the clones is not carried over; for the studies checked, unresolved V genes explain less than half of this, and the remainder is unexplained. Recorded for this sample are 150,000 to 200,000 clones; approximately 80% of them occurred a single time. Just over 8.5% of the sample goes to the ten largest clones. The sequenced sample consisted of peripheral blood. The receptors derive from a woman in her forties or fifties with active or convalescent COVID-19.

CDR3 residues: CASSLRGFSTDTQYF. The CDR3 coding sequence is TGTGCCAGCAGCTTAAGGGGGTTCAGCACAGATACGCAGTATTTT. J is TRBJ2-3 and V is TRBV13, with D perhaps matching TRBD1 (6 bases). Germline CDR1 and CDR2: PRHDT and FYEKMQ (reference sequence). There are 15 residues in the CDR3. V lost 2 bases, J lost 0 bases, and 9 bases lay in between. Using reference TRBV13 and TRBJ2-3 for the parts outside the CDR3, the full variable domain is AAGVIQSPRHLIKEKRETATLKCYPIPRHDTVYWYQQGPGQDPQFLISFYEKMQSDKGSIPDRFSAQQFSDYHSELNMSSLELGDSALYFCASSLRGFSTDTQYFGPGTRLTVL.

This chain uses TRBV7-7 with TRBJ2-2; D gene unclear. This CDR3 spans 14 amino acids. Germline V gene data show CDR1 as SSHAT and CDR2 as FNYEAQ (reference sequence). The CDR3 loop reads CASSTQPNTGELFF. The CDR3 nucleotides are TGTGCTAGCTCTACCCAACCGAACACCGGGGAGCTGTTTTTT.

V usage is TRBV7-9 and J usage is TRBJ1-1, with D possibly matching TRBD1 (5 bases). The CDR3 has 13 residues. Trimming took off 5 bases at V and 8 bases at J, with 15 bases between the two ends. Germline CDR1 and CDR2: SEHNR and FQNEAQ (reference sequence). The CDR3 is CASSDPWGVEAFF. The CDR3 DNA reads TGTGCCAGCAGCGACCCATGGGGGGTAGAAGCTTTCTTT.

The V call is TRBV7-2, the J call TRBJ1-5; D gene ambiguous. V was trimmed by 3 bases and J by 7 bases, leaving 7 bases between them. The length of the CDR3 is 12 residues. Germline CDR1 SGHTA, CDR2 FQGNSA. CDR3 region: CASSFEAQPQHF. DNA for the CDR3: TGTGCCAGCAGCTTTGAGGCCCAGCCCCAGCATTTT.

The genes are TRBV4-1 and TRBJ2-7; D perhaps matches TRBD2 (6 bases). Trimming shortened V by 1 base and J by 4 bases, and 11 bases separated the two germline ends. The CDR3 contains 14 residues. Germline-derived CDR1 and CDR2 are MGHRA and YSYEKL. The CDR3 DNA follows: TGCGCCAGCAGCCAAGGCGACGGGGGTTACGAGCAGTACTTC. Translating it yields CASSQGDGGYEQYF.

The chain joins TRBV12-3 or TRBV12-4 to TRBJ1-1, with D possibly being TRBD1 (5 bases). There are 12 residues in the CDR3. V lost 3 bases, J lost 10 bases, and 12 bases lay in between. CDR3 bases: TGTGCCAGCAGTTTTGGTCAGGGAAGAGCTTTCTTT. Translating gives CASSFGQGRAFF.